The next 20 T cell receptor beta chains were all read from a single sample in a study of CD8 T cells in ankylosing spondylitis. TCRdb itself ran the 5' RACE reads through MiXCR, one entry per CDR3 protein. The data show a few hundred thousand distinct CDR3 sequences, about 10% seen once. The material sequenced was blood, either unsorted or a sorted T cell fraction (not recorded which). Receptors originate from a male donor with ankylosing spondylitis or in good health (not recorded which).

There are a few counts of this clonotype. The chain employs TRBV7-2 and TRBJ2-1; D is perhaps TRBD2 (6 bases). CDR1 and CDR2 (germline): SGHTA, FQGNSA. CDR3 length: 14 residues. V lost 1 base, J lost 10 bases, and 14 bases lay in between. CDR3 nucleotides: TGTGCCAGCAGCTTAGACCTAATAGCGGCAGAGCAGTTCTTC. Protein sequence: CASSLDLIAAEQFF.

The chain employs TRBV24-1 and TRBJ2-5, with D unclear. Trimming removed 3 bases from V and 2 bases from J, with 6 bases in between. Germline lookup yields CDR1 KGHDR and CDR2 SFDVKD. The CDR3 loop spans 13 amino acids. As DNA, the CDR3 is TGTGCCACCAGTGATGGCCAACAAGAGACCCAGTACTTC. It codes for CATSDGQQETQYF.

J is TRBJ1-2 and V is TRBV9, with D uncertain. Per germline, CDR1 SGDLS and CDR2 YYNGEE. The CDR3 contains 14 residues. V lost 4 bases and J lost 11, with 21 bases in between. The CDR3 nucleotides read TGTGCCAGCAGCCCCCCCACAGTCGTCGGAGGTTACACCTTC. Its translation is CASSPPTVVGGYTF.

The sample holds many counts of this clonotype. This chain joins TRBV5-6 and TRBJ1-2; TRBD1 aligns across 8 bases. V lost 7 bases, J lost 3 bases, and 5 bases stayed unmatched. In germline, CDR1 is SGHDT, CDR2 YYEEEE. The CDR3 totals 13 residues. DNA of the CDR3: TGTGCCAGCTCAGGGGGCGCAGACTATGGCTACACCTTC. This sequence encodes CASSGGADYGYTF. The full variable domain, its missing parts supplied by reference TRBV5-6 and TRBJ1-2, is DAGVTQSPTHLIKTRGQQVTLRCSPKSGHDTVSWYQQALGQGPQFIFQYYEEEERQRGNFPDRFSGHQFPNYSSELNVNALLLGDSALYLCASSGGADYGYTFGSGTRLTVV.

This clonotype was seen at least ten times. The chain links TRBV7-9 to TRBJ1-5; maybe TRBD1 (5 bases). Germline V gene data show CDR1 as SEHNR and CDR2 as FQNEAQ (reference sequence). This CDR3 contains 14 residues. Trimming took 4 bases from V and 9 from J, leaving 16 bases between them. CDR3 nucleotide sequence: TGTGCCAGCAGCTCCGGGACCGCTTATTCGCCCCAGCATTTT. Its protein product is CASSSGTAYSPQHF.

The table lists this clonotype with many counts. CDR3 DNA sequence: TGCGCCAGCAGGGCGGATGGGGTCTACAATGAGCAGTTCTTC. Translating it yields CASRADGVYNEQFF. The rearrangement links TRBV5-1 to TRBJ2-1; D is undetermined. Germline assignment: CDR1 SGHRS and CDR2 YFSETQ. The CDR3 consists of 14 residues. V lost 5 bases and J lost 3, with 12 bases in between.

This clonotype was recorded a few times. CDR3 sequence: CASSLMRSGTEAFF. The CDR3 DNA sequence: TGTGCCAGCAGCTTAATGCGGTCTGGGACTGAAGCTTTCTTT. The V call is TRBV7-3, the J call TRBJ1-1; no firm D call. Trimming cost V 1 base and J 5 bases, with 11 bases left between them. This CDR3 has 14 amino acids. The germline V gene has CDR1 SGHTA and CDR2 FQGTGA.

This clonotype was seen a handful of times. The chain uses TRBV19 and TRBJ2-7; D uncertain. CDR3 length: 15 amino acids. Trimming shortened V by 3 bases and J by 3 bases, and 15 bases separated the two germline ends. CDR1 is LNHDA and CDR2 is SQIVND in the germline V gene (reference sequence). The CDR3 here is CASSISSTSIYEQYF. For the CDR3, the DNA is TGTGCCAGTAGTATCTCGTCGACAAGCATCTACGAGCAGTACTTC.

In nucleotides, the CDR3 is TGCGCCAGCAGCTTGTTCCAGTGCGTTCCCGAGCAGTACTTC. It yields the protein CASSLFQCVPEQYF. The gene calls are TRBV5-1 and TRBJ2-7, with D unclear. The CDR3 is 14 amino acids. Trimming shortened V by 1 base and J by 6 bases, and 14 bases separated the two germline ends. The V gene's germline CDR1 is SGHRS and CDR2 YFSETQ.

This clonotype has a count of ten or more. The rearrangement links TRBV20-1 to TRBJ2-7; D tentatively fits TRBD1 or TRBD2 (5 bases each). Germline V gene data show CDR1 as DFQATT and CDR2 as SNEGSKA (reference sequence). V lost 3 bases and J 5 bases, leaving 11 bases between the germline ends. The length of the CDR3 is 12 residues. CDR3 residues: CSASSGTDEQYF. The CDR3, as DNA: TGCAGTGCTAGCTCCGGGACGGACGAGCAGTACTTC.

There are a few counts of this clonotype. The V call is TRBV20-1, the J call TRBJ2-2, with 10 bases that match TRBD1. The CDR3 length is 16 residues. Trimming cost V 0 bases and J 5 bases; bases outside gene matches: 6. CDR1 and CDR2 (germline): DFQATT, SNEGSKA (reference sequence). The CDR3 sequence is CSARDRTGGLTGELFF. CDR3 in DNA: TGCAGTGCTAGAGACAGGACAGGGGGTCTAACCGGGGAGCTGTTTTTT.

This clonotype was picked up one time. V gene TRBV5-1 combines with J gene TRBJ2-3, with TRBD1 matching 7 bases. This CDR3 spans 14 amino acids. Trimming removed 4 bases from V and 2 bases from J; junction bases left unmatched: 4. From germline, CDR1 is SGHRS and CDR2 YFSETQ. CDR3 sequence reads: CASSQGQDTDTQYF. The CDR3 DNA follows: TGCGCCAGCAGCCAAGGACAGGACACAGATACGCAGTATTTT.

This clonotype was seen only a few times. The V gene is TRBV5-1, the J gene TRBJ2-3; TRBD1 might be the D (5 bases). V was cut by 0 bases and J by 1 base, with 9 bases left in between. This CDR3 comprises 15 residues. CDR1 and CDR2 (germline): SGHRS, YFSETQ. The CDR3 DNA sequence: TGCGCCAGCAGCTTGGAGGGGCCGCGCACAGATACGCAGTATTTT. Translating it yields CASSLEGPRTDTQYF.

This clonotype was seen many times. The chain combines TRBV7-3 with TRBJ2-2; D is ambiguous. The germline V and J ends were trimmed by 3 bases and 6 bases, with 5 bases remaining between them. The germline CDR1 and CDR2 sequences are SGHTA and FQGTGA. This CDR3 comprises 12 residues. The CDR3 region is CASSFPSGELFF. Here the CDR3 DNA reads TGTGCCAGCAGCTTCCCATCCGGGGAGCTGTTTTTT.

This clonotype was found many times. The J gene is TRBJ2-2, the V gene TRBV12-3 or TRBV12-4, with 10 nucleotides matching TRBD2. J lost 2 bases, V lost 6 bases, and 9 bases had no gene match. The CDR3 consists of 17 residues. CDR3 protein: CASSRSSGGHNTGELFF. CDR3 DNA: TGTGCCAGCAGCCGGTCTAGCGGGGGCCATAACACCGGGGAGCTGTTTTTT.

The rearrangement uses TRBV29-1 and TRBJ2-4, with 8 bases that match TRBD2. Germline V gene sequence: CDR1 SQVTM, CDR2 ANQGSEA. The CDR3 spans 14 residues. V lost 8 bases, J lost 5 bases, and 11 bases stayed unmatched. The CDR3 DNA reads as TGCAGCACCAGACACGGGGGGGCCCAAAACATTCAGTACTTC. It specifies CSTRHGGAQNIQYF. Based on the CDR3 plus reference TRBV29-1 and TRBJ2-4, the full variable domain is SAVISQKPSRDICQRGTSLTIQCQVDSQVTMMFWYRQQPGQSLTLIATANQGSEATYESGFVIDKFPISRPNLTFSTLTVSNMSPEDSSIYLCSTRHGGAQNIQYFGAGTRLSVL.

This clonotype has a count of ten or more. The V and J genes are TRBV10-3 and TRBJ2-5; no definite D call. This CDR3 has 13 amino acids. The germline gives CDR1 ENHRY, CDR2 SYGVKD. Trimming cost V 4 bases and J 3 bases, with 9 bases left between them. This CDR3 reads CAISGGIEETQYF. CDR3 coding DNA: TGTGCCATCAGTGGGGGAATCGAAGAGACCCAGTACTTC.

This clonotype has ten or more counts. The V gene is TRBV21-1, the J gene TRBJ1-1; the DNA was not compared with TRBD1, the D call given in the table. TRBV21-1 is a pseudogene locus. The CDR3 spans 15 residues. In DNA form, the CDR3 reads TGTGCCAGCAGCACAGAAGGACAGGGGTTCTCTGAAGCTTTCTTT. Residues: CASSTEGQGFSEAFF.

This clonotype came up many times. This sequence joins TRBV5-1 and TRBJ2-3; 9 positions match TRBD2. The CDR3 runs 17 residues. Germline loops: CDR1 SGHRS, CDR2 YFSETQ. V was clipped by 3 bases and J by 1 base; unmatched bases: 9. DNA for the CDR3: TGCGCCAGCAGCTGGAGAAGCTCTAGCGGGGGCACAGATACGCAGTATTTT. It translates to CASSWRSSSGGTDTQYF.

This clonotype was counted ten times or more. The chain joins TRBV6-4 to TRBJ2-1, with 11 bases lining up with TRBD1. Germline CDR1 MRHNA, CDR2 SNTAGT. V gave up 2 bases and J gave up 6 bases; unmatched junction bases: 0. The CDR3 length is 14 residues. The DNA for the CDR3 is TGTGCCAGCAGTGACGGGACAGGGGGCAATGAGCAGTTCTTC. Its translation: CASSDGTGGNEQFF.